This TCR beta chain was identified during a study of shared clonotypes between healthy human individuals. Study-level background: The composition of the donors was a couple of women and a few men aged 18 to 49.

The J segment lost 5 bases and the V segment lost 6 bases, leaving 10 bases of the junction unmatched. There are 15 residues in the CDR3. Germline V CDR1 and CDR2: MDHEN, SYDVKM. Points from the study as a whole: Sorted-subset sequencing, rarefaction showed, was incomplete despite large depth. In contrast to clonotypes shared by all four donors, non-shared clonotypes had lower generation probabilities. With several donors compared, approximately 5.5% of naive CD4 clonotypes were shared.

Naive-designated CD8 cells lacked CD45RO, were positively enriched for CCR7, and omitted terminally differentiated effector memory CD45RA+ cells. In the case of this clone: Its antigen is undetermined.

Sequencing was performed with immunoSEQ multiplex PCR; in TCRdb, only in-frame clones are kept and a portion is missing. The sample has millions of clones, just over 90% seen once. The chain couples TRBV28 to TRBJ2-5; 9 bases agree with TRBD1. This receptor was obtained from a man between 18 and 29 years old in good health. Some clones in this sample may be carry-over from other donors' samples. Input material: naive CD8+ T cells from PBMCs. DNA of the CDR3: TGTGCCAGCAGGCGGTGGACAGGGGTGGGGGAGACCCAGTACTTC. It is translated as CASRRWTGVGETQYF.